This record looks at one TCR beta chain sequence and its context. Its cognate antigen is unknown. This sample is drawn from a study of regulatory T cells in long-lasting Graves disease. The time point here: newly diagnosed GD, antithyroid drugs for less than 3 months. The TCR library was prepared using RNA isolated from PBMCs. V was shortened by 4 bases and J by 2 bases, with 10 bases between the two germline ends. The CDR3 sequence is 14 residues long. Germline assignment: CDR1 SGHRS and CDR2 YFSETQ. Building of the TCR beta libraries involved iRepertoire HTBI primers and Arm-PCR of CDR3 regions. From the multiplex PCR reads, TCRdb called clonotypes with MiXCR, one entry per CDR3 protein. The sample holds 350,000 to 500,000 distinct CDR3 sequences, 11% to 15% seen once. Study-level points and caveats: Researchers examined only peripheral blood and not thyroid tissue.

This sample also appeared in a second study, on T cells in Graves' hyperthyroidism and ophthalmopathy.

The sequence was obtained from a woman aged 50 to 60 with Graves disease. V gene TRBV5-1 combines with J gene TRBJ2-1; possibly TRBD2 for D (6 bases). Sequenced material: peripheral blood mononuclear cells (PBMCs), taken at new diagnosis, from a patient treated with antithyroid drugs. CDR3 sequence reads: CASSVADTYNEQFF. CDR3 coding DNA: TGCGCCAGCAGCGTAGCGGATACCTACAATGAGCAGTTCTTC.